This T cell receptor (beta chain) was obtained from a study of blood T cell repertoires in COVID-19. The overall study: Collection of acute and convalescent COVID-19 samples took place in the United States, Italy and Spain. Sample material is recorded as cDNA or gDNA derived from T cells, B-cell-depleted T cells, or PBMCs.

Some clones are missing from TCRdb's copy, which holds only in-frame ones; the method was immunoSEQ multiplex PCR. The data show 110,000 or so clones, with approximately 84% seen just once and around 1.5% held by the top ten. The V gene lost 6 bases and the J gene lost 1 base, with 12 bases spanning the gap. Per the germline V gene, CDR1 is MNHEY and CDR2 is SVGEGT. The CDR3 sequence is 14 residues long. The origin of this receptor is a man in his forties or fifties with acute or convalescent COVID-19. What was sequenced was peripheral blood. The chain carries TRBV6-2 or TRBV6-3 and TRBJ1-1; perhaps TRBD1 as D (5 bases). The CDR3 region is CASSSHTGNTEAFF. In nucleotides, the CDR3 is TGTGCCAGCAGCTCCCACACAGGGAACACTGAAGCTTTCTTT.